This TCR beta chain stems from a study of cytomegalovirus exposure and HLA in healthy donors. Across the study: As an earlier analysis found, about 190 million T cells yielded about 120 million unique TCR beta sequences. General study findings and limits: With further analysis later on, most CMV-associated TCR beta chains appeared HLA-restricted. It was taken for granted in presence/absence analyses that sequencing depth across donors was roughly uniform. In all likelihood, a cluster of highly shared sequence variants was a sequencing artifact.

CDR1 SGHDN and CDR2 FVKESK come from the germline V gene. V lost 3 bases, J lost 1 base, and 5 bases stayed unmatched. This CDR3 has 15 amino acids. Vbeta (60) and Jbeta (13) primers were used in the PCR. Libraries were prepared by immunoSEQ multiplex PCR; TCRdb keeps only in-frame clonotypes and omits some of them. The repertoire has approximately 81,000 clones, under 80% of them found once; the top ten carry roughly 9.1%. With regard to this clone: Its antigen is undetermined.

V gene TRBV14 combines with J gene TRBJ2-5; 7 nucleotides align to TRBD2. The sequenced sample was PBMCs. This receptor was obtained from a middle-aged man in good health and CMV-seropositive. DNA of the CDR3: TGTGCCAGCAGCCACGGGACTACCCTCCAAGAGACCCAGTACTTC. Amino acids: CASSHGTTLQETQYF.